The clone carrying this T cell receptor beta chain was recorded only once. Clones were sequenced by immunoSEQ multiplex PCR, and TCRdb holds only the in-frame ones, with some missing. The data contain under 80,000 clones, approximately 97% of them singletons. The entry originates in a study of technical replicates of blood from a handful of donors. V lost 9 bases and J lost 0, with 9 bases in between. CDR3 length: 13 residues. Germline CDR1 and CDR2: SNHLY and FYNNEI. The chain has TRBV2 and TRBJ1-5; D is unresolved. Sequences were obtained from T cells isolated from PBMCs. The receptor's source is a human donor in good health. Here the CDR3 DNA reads TGTGCCAGTACATCCATTAGCAATCAGCCCCAGCATTTT. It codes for CASTSISNQPQHF.